This T cell receptor (beta chain) was documented in a study of T cell responses to AZD1222 COVID-19 vaccine (TCRdb year 2021). As for the study more broadly: AZD1222 recipients given second doses at about 4 weeks or at about 12 weeks were pooled, since spike-specific TCR depth and breadth were not found to differ between the two schedules. TCR sequencing was performed for about 240 trial participants, of whom around 210 were given two doses of AZD1222 and around 25 were given two doses of MenACWY control vaccine. Enrollment into the trials was organized by age into subgroups of 18-55, 56-69 and 70-plus years, and those subgroups contained roughly 150, 30 and 60 TCR-sequenced participants, respectively.

The CDR3 regions of human TCRbeta chains were subjected to immunosequencing. The source study handled its data this way. TCRs in the repertoires were matched against a reference library of SARS-CoV-2-specific TCRs that had been generated with the MIRA antigen-specificity platform. Breadth was defined as the fraction of unique TCRs that were SARS-CoV-2-associated, and depth was defined as the fraction of total T cells that were SARS-CoV-2-associated. Using the MIRA data, each spike-specific TCR was mapped to the spike region that the TCR reacts to and placed in a CD4 or CD8 class. Log10-transformed breadth and depth values were compared by one-way ANOVA with Sidak's multiple comparisons tests. Entries here come from immuneACCESS through TCRdb and include only in-frame sequences with V and J called. Some clones fail to appear in such tables; in the studies checked, an unresolved V gene covers under half of the shortfall, and the cause of the remainder is unknown. The V and J calls and clone size come from that table; D and trimming were worked out from the DNA. This sample has 55,000 to 85,000 clones in its table, and roughly 84% of those were observed once. Jointly, the top ten make up over 8% of the sample.

Broader findings and caveats from the paper: Most participants were white British and females outnumbered males, and the authors suggested that clonal diversity may have been underestimated. Because no samples from the day 14 peak response were available, repertoires could be characterized only after the peak T cell response. CD4 TCRs associated with the vaccine covered the entire spike protein, and the dominant responses were in regions 160-218 and 743-854. The 56-69-year group was small, and its depth increase did not reach significance, likely because of low power. A significant rise in spike-specific TCR breadth and depth was observed after two AZD1222 doses relative to day 0 and relative to MenACWY recipients. Reportedly, almost half of the unique spike-specific TCRs recognized epitopes lying outside the regions that are mutated in the B.1.351 and B.1.1.7 variants. Only five or six AZD1222 recipients were SARS-CoV-2 seropositive at baseline, limiting conclusions about previously exposed vaccinees.

The time point label for this specimen denotes: baseline before first vaccination. Vaccinee samples were obtained from the UK trials COV001 and COV002, which included a single-blind randomized controlled phase 2/3 trial of AZD1222 (ChAdOx1 nCoV-19) in healthy adults. For TCRbeta chain sequencing, PBMC samples were collected from trial participants at day 0 and at day 28 after the second dose. As concerns this clone: Its specific antigen is unknown. The input lacks base qualities; no much larger clone sits a single base away.

The germline V gene supplies CDR1 MGHRA and CDR2 YSYEKL. There are 12 amino acids in the CDR3, from cysteine to phenylalanine inclusive. The read is trimmed to its CDR3 DNA, 36 bases read in frame from base 1. Sequences were derived from peripheral blood, sampled on day 0 of AZD1222 vaccination. The chain is encoded by TRBV4-1 joined to TRBJ1-4; the D gene lacks a confident call. The J call is doubtful: the DNA matches TRBJ2-2 better. The receptor's source is an adult in good health. The CDR3 region has the sequence CASSQPAPELFF. The bases read TGCGCCAGCAGCCAACCGGCACCGGAGCTGTTTTTT.